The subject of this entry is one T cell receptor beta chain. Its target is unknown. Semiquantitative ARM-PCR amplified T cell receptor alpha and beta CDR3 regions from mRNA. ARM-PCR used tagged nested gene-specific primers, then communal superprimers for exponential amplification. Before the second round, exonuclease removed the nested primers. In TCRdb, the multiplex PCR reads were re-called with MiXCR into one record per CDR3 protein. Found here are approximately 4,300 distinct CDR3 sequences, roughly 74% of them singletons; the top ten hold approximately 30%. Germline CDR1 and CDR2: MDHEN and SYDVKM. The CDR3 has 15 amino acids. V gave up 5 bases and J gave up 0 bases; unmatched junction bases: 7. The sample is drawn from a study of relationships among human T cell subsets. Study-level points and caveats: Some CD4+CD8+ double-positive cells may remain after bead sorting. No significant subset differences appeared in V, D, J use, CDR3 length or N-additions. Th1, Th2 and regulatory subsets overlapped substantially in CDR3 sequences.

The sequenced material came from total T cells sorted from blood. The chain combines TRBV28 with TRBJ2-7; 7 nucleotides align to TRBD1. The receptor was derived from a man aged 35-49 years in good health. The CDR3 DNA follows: TGTGCCAGCAGTCCGCCGACAGGGAGCTCCTACGAGCAGTACTTC. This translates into CASSPPTGSSYEQYF. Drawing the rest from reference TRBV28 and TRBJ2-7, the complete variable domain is DVKVTQSSRYLVKRTGEKVFLECVQDMDHENMFWYRQDPGLGLRLIYFSYDVKMKEKGDIPEGYSVSREKKERFSLILESASTNQTSMYLCASSPPTGSSYEQYFGPGTRLTVT.